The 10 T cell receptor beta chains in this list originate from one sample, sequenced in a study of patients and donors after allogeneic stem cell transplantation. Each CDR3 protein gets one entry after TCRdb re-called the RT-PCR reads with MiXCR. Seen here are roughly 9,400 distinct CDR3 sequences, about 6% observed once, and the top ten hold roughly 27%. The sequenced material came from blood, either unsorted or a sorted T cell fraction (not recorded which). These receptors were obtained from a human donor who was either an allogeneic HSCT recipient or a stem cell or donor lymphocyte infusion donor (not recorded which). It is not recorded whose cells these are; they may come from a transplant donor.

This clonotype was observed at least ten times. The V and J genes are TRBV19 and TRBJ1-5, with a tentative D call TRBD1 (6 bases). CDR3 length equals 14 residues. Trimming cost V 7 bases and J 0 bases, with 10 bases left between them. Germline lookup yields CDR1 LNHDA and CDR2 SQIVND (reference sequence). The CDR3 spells CASKRTVSNQPQHF. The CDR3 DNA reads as TGTGCCAGTAAGAGGACAGTTAGCAATCAGCCCCAGCATTTT.

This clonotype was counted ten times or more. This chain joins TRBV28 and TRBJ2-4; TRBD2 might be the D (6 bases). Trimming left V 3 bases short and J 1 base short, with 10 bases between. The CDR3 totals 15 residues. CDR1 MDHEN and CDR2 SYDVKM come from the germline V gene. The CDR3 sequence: CASSFSSAAKNIQYF. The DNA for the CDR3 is TGTGCCAGCAGTTTCTCTAGCGCGGCCAAAAACATTCAGTACTTC.

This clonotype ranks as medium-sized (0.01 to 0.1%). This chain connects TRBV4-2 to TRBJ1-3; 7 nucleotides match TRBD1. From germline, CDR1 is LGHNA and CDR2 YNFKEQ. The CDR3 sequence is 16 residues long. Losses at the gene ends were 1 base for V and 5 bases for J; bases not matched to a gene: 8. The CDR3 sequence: CASSQGKTGTRNTIYF. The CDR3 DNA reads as TGTGCCAGCAGCCAAGGAAAGACAGGGACTCGAAACACCATATATTTT.

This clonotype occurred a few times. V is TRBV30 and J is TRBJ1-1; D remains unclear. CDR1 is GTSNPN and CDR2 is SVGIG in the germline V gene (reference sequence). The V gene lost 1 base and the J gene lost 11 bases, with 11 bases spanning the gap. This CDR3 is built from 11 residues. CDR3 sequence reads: CAWSATLAAFF. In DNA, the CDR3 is TGTGCCTGGAGTGCCACTCTTGCGGCTTTCTTT.

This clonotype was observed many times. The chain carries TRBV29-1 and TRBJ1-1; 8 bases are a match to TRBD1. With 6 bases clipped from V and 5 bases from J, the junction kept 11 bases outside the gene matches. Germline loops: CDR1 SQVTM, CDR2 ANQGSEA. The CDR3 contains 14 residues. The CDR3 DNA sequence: TGCAGCGTAATGAGAGCAGGGGGCTGGACTGAAGCTTTCTTT. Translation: CSVMRAGGWTEAFF.

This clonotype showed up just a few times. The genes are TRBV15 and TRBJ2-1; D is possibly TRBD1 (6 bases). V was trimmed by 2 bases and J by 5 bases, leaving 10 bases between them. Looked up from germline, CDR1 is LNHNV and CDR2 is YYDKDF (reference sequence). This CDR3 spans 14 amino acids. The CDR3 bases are TGTGCCACCAGCAGATCGTGGACAGACAATGAGCAGTTCTTC. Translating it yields CATSRSWTDNEQFF.

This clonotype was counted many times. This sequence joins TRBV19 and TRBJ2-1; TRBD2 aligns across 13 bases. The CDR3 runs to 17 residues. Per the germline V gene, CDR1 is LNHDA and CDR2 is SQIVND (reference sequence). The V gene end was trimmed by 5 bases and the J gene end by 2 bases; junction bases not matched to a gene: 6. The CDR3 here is CASSATSGRPPYNEQFF. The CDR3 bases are TGTGCCAGTAGTGCGACTAGCGGGAGGCCGCCCTACAATGAGCAGTTCTTC.

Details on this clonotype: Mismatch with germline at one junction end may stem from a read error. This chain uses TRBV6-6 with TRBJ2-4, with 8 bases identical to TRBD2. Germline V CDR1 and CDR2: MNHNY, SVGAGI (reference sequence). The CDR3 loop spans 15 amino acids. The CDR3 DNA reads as TGTGCCGGCAGTTACTCCGGGACTAGTATCAACATTCAGTACTTC. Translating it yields CAGSYSGTSINIQYF.

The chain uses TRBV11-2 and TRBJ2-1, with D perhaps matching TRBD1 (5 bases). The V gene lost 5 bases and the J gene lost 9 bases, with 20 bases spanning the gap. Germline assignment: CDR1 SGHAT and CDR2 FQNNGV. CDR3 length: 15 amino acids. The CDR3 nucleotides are TGTGCCAGCAGCGGGTGGGCCGAGCTTAGGGGTGAGCAGTTCTTC. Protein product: CASSGWAELRGEQFF. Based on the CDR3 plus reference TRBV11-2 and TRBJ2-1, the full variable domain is EAGVAQSPRYKIIEKRQSVAFWCNPISGHATLYWYQQILGQGPKLLIQFQNNGVVDDSQLPKDRFSAERLKGVDSTLKIQPAKLEDSAVYLCASSGWAELRGEQFFGPGTRLTVL.

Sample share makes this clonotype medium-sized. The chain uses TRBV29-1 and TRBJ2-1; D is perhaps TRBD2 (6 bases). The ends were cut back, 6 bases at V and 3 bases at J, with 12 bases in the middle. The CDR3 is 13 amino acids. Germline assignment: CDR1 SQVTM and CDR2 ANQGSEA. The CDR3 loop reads CSVLAPLYNEQFF. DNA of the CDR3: TGCAGCGTGCTAGCGCCCCTCTACAATGAGCAGTTCTTC.